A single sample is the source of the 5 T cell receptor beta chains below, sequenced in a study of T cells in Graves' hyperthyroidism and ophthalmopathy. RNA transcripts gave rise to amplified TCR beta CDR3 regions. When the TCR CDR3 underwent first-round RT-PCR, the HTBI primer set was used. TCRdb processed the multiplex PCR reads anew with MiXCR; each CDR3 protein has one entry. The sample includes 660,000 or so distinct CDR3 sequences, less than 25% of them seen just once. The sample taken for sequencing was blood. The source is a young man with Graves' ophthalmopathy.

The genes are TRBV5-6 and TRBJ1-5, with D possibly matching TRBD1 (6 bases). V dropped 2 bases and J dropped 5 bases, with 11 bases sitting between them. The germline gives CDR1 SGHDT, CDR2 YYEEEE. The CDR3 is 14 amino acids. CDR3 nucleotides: TGTGCCAGCAGCTTCGGACAGTTTGATCAGCCCCAGCATTTT. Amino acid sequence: CASSFGQFDQPQHF. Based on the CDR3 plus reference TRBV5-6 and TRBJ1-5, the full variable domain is DAGVTQSPTHLIKTRGQQVTLRCSPKSGHDTVSWYQQALGQGPQFIFQYYEEEERQRGNFPDRFSGHQFPNYSSELNVNALLLGDSALYLCASSFGQFDQPQHFGDGTRLSIL.

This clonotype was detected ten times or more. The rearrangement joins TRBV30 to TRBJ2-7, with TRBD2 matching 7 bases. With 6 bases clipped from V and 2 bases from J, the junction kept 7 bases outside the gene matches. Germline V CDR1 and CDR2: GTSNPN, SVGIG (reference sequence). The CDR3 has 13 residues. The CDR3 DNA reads TGTGCCTGTCTCCTAGCGGTTCCCTACGAGCAGTACTTC. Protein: CACLLAVPYEQYF.

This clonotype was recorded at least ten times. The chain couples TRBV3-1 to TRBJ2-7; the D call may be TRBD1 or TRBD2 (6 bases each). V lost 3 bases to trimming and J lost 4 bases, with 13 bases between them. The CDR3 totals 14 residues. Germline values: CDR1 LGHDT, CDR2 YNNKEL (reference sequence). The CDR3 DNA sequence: TGTGCCAGCAGCCAGACAGGACTACTTTACGAGCAGTACTTC. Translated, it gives CASSQTGLLYEQYF.

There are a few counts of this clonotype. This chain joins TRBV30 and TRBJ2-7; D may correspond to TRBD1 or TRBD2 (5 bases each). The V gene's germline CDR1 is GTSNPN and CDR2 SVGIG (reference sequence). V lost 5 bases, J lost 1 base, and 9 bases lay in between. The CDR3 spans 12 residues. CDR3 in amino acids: CAWGDGSYEQYF. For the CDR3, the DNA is TGTGCCTGGGGGGACGGATCCTACGAGCAGTACTTC.

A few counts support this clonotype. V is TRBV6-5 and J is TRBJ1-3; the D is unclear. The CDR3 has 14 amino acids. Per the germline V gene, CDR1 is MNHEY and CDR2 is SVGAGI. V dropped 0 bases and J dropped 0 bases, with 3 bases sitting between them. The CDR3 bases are TGTGCCAGCAGTTACTCACTCTCTGGAAACACCATATATTTT. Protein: CASSYSLSGNTIYF.